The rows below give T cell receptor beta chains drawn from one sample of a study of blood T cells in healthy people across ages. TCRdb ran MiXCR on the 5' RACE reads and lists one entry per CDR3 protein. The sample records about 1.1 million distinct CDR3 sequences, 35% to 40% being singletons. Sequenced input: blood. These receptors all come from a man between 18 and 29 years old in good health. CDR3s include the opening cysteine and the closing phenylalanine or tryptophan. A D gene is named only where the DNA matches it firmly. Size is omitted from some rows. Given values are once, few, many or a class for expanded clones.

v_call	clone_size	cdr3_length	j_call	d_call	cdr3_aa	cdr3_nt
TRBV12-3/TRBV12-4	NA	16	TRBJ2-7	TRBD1	CASGPPTGGTPYEQYF	TGTGCCAGCGGGCCTCCAACAGGGGGGACGCCCTACGAGCAGTACTTC
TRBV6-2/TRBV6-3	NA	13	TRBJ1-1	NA	CANSYGGLAGTFF	TGTGCCAACAGCTACGGGGGGCTTGCAGGAACTTTCTTT
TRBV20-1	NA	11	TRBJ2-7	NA	CSAVTVYEQYF	TGCAGTGCCGTCACAGTCTACGAGCAGTACTTC
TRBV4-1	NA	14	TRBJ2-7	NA	CASSQGVDYNEQYF	TGCGCCAGCAGCCAAGGGGTGGATTACAATGAGCAGTACTTC
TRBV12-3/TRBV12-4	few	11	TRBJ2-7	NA	CASSLGWPQYF	TGTGCCAGCAGTTTAGGTTGGCCCCAGTACTTC
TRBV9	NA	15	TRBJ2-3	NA	CASSVDLDSTDTQYF	TGTGCCAGCAGCGTAGACTTAGATAGCACAGATACGCAGTATTTT
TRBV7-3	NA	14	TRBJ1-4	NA	CASSVDRRSEKLFF	TGTGCCAGCAGCGTGGACAGACGATCTGAAAAACTGTTTTTT
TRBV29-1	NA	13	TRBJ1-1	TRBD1	CSVEGGGYTEAFF	TGCAGCGTTGAAGGAGGGGGCTACACTGAAGCTTTCTTT
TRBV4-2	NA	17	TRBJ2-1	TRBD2	CASSQDPSGGLGGEQFF	TGTGCCAGCAGCCAAGATCCTAGCGGGGGGTTAGGGGGTGAGCAGTTCTTC
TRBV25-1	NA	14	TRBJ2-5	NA	CASSEYRAQETQYF	TGTGCCAGCAGTGAATACAGGGCACAAGAGACCCAGTACTTC
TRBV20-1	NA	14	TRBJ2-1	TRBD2	CSARTGTSGYEQFF	TGCAGTGCTAGAACTGGGACTAGCGGATATGAGCAGTTCTTC
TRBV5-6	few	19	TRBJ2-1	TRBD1	CASSFRRQGVSSSYNEQFF	TGTGCCAGCAGCTTTCGGAGACAGGGGGTCTCGAGCTCCTACAATGAGCAGTTCTTC
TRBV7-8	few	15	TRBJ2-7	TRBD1	CASSTRQGASYEQYF	TGTGCCAGCAGCACGCGACAGGGGGCTTCGTACGAGCAGTACTTC
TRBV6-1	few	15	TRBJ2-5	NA	CATHWEAGTRGEQYF	TGTGCCACCCATTGGGAAGCAGGGACCAGGGGTGAGCAGTACTTC
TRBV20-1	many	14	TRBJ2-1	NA	CSATPDPSRNEQFF	TGCAGTGCTACCCCCGATCCTAGCCGGAATGAGCAGTTCTTC
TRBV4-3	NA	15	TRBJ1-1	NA	CASSQDGDGETEVFF	TGCGCCAGCAGCCAAGATGGGGATGGGGAAACTGAAGTTTTCTTT
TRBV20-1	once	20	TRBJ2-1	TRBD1	CSANSRDRVQLPSSYNEQFF	TGCAGTGCCAATTCCCGGGACAGAGTTCAGCTTCCCAGCTCCTACAATGAGCAGTTCTTC
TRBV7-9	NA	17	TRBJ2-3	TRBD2	CASSLQRAGGCTDTQYF	TGTGCCAGCAGCTTACAAAGGGCGGGGGGATGCACAGATACGCAGTATTTT
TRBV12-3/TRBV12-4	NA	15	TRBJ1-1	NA	CASSFPGPRNTEAFF	TGTGCCAGCAGTTTCCCGGGACCGAGGAACACTGAAGCTTTCTTT
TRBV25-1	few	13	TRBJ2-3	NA	CASGALPGDTQYF	TGTGCCAGTGGGGCCCTCCCTGGGGATACGCAGTATTTT
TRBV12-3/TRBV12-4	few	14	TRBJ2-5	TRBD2	CASTPGGDLNEQYF	TGTGCCAGCACCCCGGGAGGAGATCTCAATGAGCAGTACTTC
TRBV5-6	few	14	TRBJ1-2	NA	CASSSTGFSYGYTF	TGTGCCAGCAGCTCTACAGGGTTTTCGTATGGCTACACCTTC
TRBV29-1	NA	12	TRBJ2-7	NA	CSVYLGVYEQYF	TGCAGCGTTTACCTCGGGGTCTACGAGCAGTACTTC
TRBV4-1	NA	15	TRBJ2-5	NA	CASSSNGQGKETQYF	TGCGCCAGCAGCAGTAACGGTCAGGGAAAAGAGACCCAGTACTTC
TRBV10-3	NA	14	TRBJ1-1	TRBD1	CAISEGQGVSEAFF	TGTGCCATCAGTGAGGGACAGGGAGTTTCTGAAGCTTTCTTT
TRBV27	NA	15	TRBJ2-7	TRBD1	CASSLTGDRPHEQYF	TGTGCCAGCAGTTTAACGGGGGACAGGCCCCACGAGCAGTACTTC
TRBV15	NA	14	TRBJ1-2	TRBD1	CATSSALQGAGYTF	TGTGCCACCAGCAGCGCTTTACAGGGGGCTGGCTACACCTTC
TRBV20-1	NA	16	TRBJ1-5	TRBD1	CSARVMGQGISQPQHF	TGCAGTGCTAGAGTTATGGGACAGGGAATTAGTCAGCCCCAGCATTTT
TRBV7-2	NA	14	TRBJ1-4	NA	CASSHGQSNEKLFF	TGTGCCAGCAGCCACGGACAGTCTAATGAAAAACTGTTTTTT
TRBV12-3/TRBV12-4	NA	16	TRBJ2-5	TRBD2	CASSSRLAGLRETQYF	TGTGCCAGCAGCTCCCGACTAGCGGGGTTACGAGAGACCCAGTACTTC
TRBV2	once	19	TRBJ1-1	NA	CASSDRRNREGKRATEAFF	TGTGCCAGCAGTGACCGGAGAAATAGGGAGGGCAAAAGAGCCACTGAAGCTTTCTTT
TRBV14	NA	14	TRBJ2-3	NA	CASSRKEGTDTQYF	TGTGCCAGCAGCCGGAAGGAAGGCACAGATACGCAGTATTTT